Listed below are T cell receptor beta chains from one sample, sequenced in a study of CXCR3-negative and CXCR3-positive naive CD8 T cells. Using the 5' RACE reads, TCRdb records one entry per CDR3 protein without DNA. The repertoire shows 100,000 to 150,000 distinct CDR3 sequences; the top ten hold around 0.41%. The sample taken for sequencing was naive CXCR3+ CD8+ T cells from blood. These receptors came from a human donor in good health. Some clones in this sample may be carry-over from other donors' samples. Each CDR3 is given with its conserved first and last residue.

TRBJ2-2 TRBV29-1 CSVGWATGELFF
TRBJ2-6 TRBV30 CAWSVIAEFSGANVLTF
TRBJ2-3 TRBV4-1 CASSLLRDYDYTQYF
TRBJ2-7 TRBV24-1 CATSDTGTSKYEQYF
TRBJ1-2 TRBV7-2 CASSSPGWVGYTF
TRBJ1-1 TRBV5-1 CASSLVGGGVEAFF
TRBJ2-7 TRBV13 CASSLLGQGWYEQYF
TRBJ1-1 TRBV11-3 CASSHRDMNTEAFF
TRBJ1-6 TRBV2 CASSTGLYNSPLHF
TRBJ2-1 TRBV7-8 CASSPGGGLEQFF
TRBJ2-7 TRBV28 CASSLVPSGSYEQYF
TRBJ1-1 TRBV20-1 CSLLIPLKMNTEAFF
TRBJ2-1 TRBV5-1 CASSTSGGTYNEQFF
TRBJ2-7 TRBV21-1 CASSETESSYEQYF
TRBJ2-1 TRBV3-1 CASSHSFRGSYNEQFF
TRBJ1-1 TRBV29-1 CLSGGEPSEAFF
TRBJ2-3 TRBV4-3 CASSQDSTDTQYF
TRBJ1-5 TRBV9 CASSERGYSNQPQHF
TRBJ2-7 TRBV29-1 CSVVSEISYEQYF
TRBJ1-2 TRBV12-3/TRBV12-4 CASTHVIGADGYTF
TRBJ2-2 TRBV12-3/TRBV12-4 CASSLDRGHVGELFF
TRBJ2-1 TRBV9 CASSMDRPAGEQFF